The sequence of this T cell receptor (beta chain) was determined in a study of T cells after yellow fever vaccination. Germline V gene data show CDR1 as MNHNS and CDR2 as SASEGT. The CDR3 runs to 14 residues. Trimming at V came to 10 bases and at J to 0 bases, leaving 4 bases not matched to a gene. TCRdb analysed the 5' RACE reads with MiXCR anew, one entry per CDR3 protein. The sample holds 500,000 to 650,000 distinct CDR3 sequences, roughly 12% seen once. This clonotype originated in a man under 40 who received the YFV17D yellow fever vaccine. The input for sequencing was PBMCs, taken on the day of the yellow fever booster vaccination. This chain connects TRBV6-1 to TRBJ2-3; TRBD2 matches 10 bases. The CDR3 loop is CAIRTSGSTDTQYF. As DNA, the CDR3 is TGTGCCATCCGGACTAGCGGAAGCACAGATACGCAGTATTTT.